The 30 T cell receptor beta chains listed next were all sequenced from one sample in a study of OX40 agonist ivuxolimab in advanced cancers. Sequencing was performed with immunoSEQ multiplex PCR; in TCRdb, only in-frame clones are kept and a portion is missing. The data hold over 60,000 clones, with around 94% observed a single time. This specimen was CD4+ or CD8+ T cells sorted from blood, taken in a trial of the OX40 agonist ivuxolimab. These receptors were collected from an adult with an advanced solid tumor such as melanoma, head and neck, liver or kidney cancer.

This clone has just one count. The V and J genes are TRBV12-2 and TRBJ2-7; the table's D gene call, TRBD2, was not cross checked with the DNA. TRBV12-2 is a pseudogene segment. The CDR3 consists of 15 residues. The CDR3 sequence: CASRLECRDGGEQYF. CDR3 DNA: TGTGCAAGTCGCTTAGAGTGTCGGGACGGGGGGGAGCAGTACTTC.

This sequence joins TRBV27 and TRBJ2-7; D gene uncertain. The ends were cut back, 0 bases at V and 1 base at J, with 10 bases in the middle. Germline assignment: CDR1 MNHEY and CDR2 SMNVEV (reference sequence). The CDR3 is 15 amino acids. CDR3 in DNA: TGTGCCAGCAGTTTATCATGGCAGGAATCCTACGAGCAGTACTTC. Its protein product is CASSLSWQESYEQYF.

This rearrangement joins TRBV5-1 to TRBJ1-1, with D tentatively TRBD1 (5 bases). Deletions cut 0 bases from V and 4 bases from J, with 16 bases between. The CDR3 runs 16 residues. CDR1 is SGHRS, CDR2 YFSETQ, per germline. The CDR3 DNA reads as TGCGCCAGCAGCTTGGGGAGGGGCGCGGGAGGCACTGAAGCTTTCTTT. Residues: CASSLGRGAGGTEAFF.

This chain joins TRBV5-5 and TRBJ1-5; 7 bases line up with TRBD1. Germline V CDR1 and CDR2: SGHKS, YYEKEE (reference sequence). The CDR3 extends over 14 amino acids. V lost 1 base, J lost 6 bases, and 4 bases stayed unmatched. Here the CDR3 DNA reads TGTGCCAGCAGCTTGTACAGGGACAGTCAGCCCCAGCATTTT. Its translation is CASSLYRDSQPQHF. The complete variable domain, with remaining parts taken from reference TRBV5-5 and TRBJ1-5, reads DAGVTQSPTHLIKTRGQQVTLRCSPISGHKSVSWYQQVLGQGPQFIFQYYEKEERGRGNFPDRFSARQFPNYSSELNVNALLLGDSALYLCASSLYRDSQPQHFGDGTRLSIL.

The rearrangement links TRBV7-3 to TRBJ1-1, with D unresolved. Trimming shortened V by 2 bases and J by 4 bases, and 8 bases separated the two germline ends. CDR3 length equals 13 residues. CDR1 is SGHTA and CDR2 is FQGTGA in the germline V gene. Here the CDR3 reads CASSLGTATEAFF. The DNA of the CDR3 is TGTGCCAGCAGCTTAGGCACAGCCACTGAAGCTTTCTTT.

The chain joins TRBV4-3 to TRBJ1-3; perhaps TRBD1 as D (5 bases). The V gene lost 1 base and the J gene lost 2 bases, with 9 bases spanning the gap. The CDR3 is made up of 15 amino acids. Germline assignment: CDR1 LGHNA and CDR2 YSLEER. CDR3 amino acids: CASSQARGAGNTIYF. CDR3 coding DNA: TGCGCCAGCAGCCAAGCACGGGGGGCTGGAAACACCATATATTTT.

The V gene is TRBV7-9, the J gene TRBJ1-1, with 9 bases identical to TRBD1. J gave up 4 bases and V 7 bases, and 1 base lay outside the gene matches. The CDR3 extends over 12 amino acids. Germline V gene sequence: CDR1 SEHNR, CDR2 FQNEAQ (reference sequence). CDR3 in DNA: TGTGCCAGCAAGACAGGGGGCACTGAAGCTTTCTTT. Translation: CASKTGGTEAFF.

This clone came up a few times. This rearrangement joins TRBV9 to TRBJ1-1; 7 nucleotides match TRBD1. The junction had 8 bases not matched to a gene; V was cut back by 4 bases and J by 8 bases. The CDR3 length is 13 residues. Germline-derived CDR1 and CDR2 are SGDLS and YYNGEE. The CDR3 bases are TGTGCCAGCAGCCCAACCGGGACAGAGGAAGCTTTCTTT. This translates into CASSPTGTEEAFF. Full variable domain (outside the CDR3, taken from reference TRBV9 and TRBJ1-1): DSGVTQTPKHLITATGQRVTLRCSPRSGDLSVYWYQQSLDQGLQFLIQYYNGEERAKGNILERFSAQQFPDLHSELNLSSLELGDSALYFCASSPTGTEEAFFGQGTRLTVV.

The rearrangement links TRBV9 to TRBJ2-7; TRBD1 matches at 9 bases. In germline, CDR1 is SGDLS, CDR2 YYNGEE. V was clipped by 0 bases and J by 2 bases; unmatched bases: 6. CDR3 length: 16 residues. The CDR3, as DNA: TGTGCCAGCAGCGTAGGAGGACAGGGGTGGACCTACGAGCAGTACTTC. This encodes CASSVGGQGWTYEQYF.

The rearrangement uses TRBV7-8 and TRBJ2-1; 14 bases are shared with TRBD2. Germline CDR1 SGHVS, CDR2 FQNEAQ. The CDR3 runs to 15 residues. V lost 5 bases to trimming and J lost 7 bases; unmatched junction nucleotides: 4. The DNA for the CDR3 is TGTGCCAGCAGCGCCGGACTAGCGGGAGGTAATGAGCAGTTCTTC. It translates to CASSAGLAGGNEQFF.

This clone has only a few counts. The chain employs TRBV30 and TRBJ1-1; D not resolved. V lost 1 base, J lost 4 bases, and 7 bases lay in between. This CDR3 spans 12 amino acids. Germline V gives CDR1 GTSNPN, CDR2 SVGIG (reference sequence). DNA for the CDR3: TGTGCCTGGAGTGATCTGAGCACTGAAGCTTTCTTT. This translates into CAWSDLSTEAFF.

This chain connects TRBV5-1 to TRBJ1-2, with unresolved D. The CDR3 spans 18 residues. The V and J ends lost 4 bases and 2 bases respectively, with 24 bases between them. Germline CDR1 reads SGHRS; CDR2 reads YFSETQ. The CDR3 sequence is CASSPYQVGRLANYGYTF. For the CDR3, the DNA is TGCGCCAGCAGCCCGTACCAGGTCGGCCGGCTAGCGAACTATGGCTACACCTTC.

The chain employs TRBV18 and TRBJ2-2, with D possibly TRBD1 on 6 matching bases. This CDR3 spans 15 amino acids. Deletions cut 6 bases from V and 0 bases from J, with 11 bases between. CDR1 KGHSH and CDR2 LQKENI come from the germline V gene. The CDR3 DNA sequence: TGTGCCAGCTCCTCAGGGGTTCCGAACACCGGGGAGCTGTTTTTT. Its protein product is CASSSGVPNTGELFF.

This chain uses TRBV5-1 with TRBJ2-1; D is perhaps TRBD1 or TRBD2 (5 bases each). CDR3 size: 17 residues. The V end was cut by 2 bases, the J end by 0 bases, with 15 bases between. Germline loops: CDR1 SGHRS, CDR2 YFSETQ. The CDR3 DNA sequence: TGCGCCAGCAGCTTAAATCCCGGGACGGACTCCTACAATGAGCAGTTCTTC. Amino acids: CASSLNPGTDSYNEQFF.

The chain employs TRBV10-3 and TRBJ1-2, with 7 bases aligning to TRBD1. V lost 3 bases to trimming and J lost 3 bases; unmatched junction nucleotides: 4. This CDR3 spans 14 amino acids. Germline V CDR1 and CDR2: ENHRY, SYGVKD. CDR3 sequence: CAISDPDRDYGYTF. CDR3 bases: TGTGCCATCAGTGACCCTGACAGGGACTATGGCTACACCTTC.

The genes are TRBV21-1 and TRBJ1-2; whether TRBD1, the table's D call, matches the DNA was not checked. TRBV21-1 constitutes a pseudogene. The CDR3 spans 18 residues. For the CDR3, the DNA is TGTGCCAGCAGCAAATCTCCGCTCGGCAGGGGAGTGGTCTATGGCTACACCTTC. Translation: CASSKSPLGRGVVYGYTF.

The V and J genes are TRBV6-6 and TRBJ2-1; D might be TRBD1 (7 bases). The CDR3 contains 13 residues. Per the germline V gene, CDR1 is MNHNY and CDR2 is SVGAGI (reference sequence). V was shortened by 6 bases and J by 4 bases, with 10 bases between the two germline ends. The CDR3 sequence is CASRAGQYNEQFF. The CDR3 DNA sequence: TGTGCCAGCAGGGCGGGACAGTACAATGAGCAGTTCTTC.

The CDR3 is CASSLQGGNTEAFF. For the CDR3, the DNA is TGTGCCAGCAGCTTGCAGGGTGGGAACACTGAAGCTTTCTTT. This rearrangement joins TRBV11-2 to TRBJ1-1; maybe TRBD1 (5 bases). Per the germline V gene, CDR1 is SGHAT and CDR2 is FQNNGV. Trimming pared 3 bases from V and 1 base from J, leaving 9 bases between. The CDR3 loop spans 14 amino acids.

V usage is TRBV4-3 and J usage is TRBJ1-4; weak D call: TRBD1 (6 bases). This CDR3 spans 16 amino acids. Per germline, CDR1 LGHNA and CDR2 YSLEER. Deletions cut 0 bases from V and 8 bases from J, with 16 bases between. CDR3 DNA: TGCGCCAGCAGCCAAGATAGAGCAGGGGCGCGGGAAAAACTGTTTTTT. This gives the protein CASSQDRAGAREKLFF.

The chain employs TRBV19 and TRBJ1-2; 7 bases are shared with TRBD1. V lost 2 bases and J lost 4; bases outside the gene matches: 10. Per germline, CDR1 LNHDA and CDR2 SQIVND (reference sequence). The CDR3 has 16 amino acids. The CDR3 reads CASSIRPGQRRYGYTF. CDR3 nucleotide sequence: TGTGCCAGTAGTATACGACCGGGACAGAGACGCTATGGCTACACCTTC.

This clone was seen only once. This chain links TRBV19 with TRBJ1-1, with TRBD1 matching 7 bases. CDR3 length equals 16 residues. V was pared by 4 bases and J by 4 bases, with 12 bases of the junction left unmatched. The germline V gene has CDR1 LNHDA and CDR2 SQIVND (reference sequence). Here the CDR3 DNA reads TGTGCCAGTAGTAAAATGACAGGGTTGATTGCCACTGAAGCTTTCTTT. Its protein is CASSKMTGLIATEAFF.

This chain joins TRBV27 and TRBJ1-1; D gene ambiguous. Deletions cut 0 bases from V and 1 base from J, with 6 bases between. CDR3 length: 14 residues. Germline CDR1 and CDR2: MNHEY and SMNVEV (reference sequence). As DNA, the CDR3 is TGTGCCAGCAGTTTATCGGGAGGGAACACTGAAGCTTTCTTT. It encodes CASSLSGGNTEAFF.

The V and J genes are TRBV19 and TRBJ2-1, with D unresolved. The CDR3 length is 13 residues. In germline, CDR1 is LNHDA, CDR2 SQIVND (reference sequence). Trimming pared 11 bases from V and 2 bases from J, leaving 13 bases between. Here the CDR3 reads CAVSTWAYNEQFF. CDR3 nucleotide sequence: TGTGCCGTCTCGACTTGGGCCTACAATGAGCAGTTCTTC.

The genes are TRBV28 and TRBJ1-3, with a tentative D call TRBD1 (5 bases). Trimming removed 5 bases from V and 5 bases from J, with 16 bases in between. The germline CDR1 and CDR2 sequences are MDHEN and SYDVKM. This CDR3 has 15 amino acids. CDR3 loop: CASSRRGGNRNTIYF. DNA for the CDR3: TGTGCCAGCAGTCGAAGGGGAGGTAATCGAAACACCATATATTTT. The full variable domain, rest sourced from reference TRBV28 and TRBJ1-3, is DVKVTQSSRYLVKRTGEKVFLECVQDMDHENMFWYRQDPGLGLRLIYFSYDVKMKEKGDIPEGYSVSREKKERFSLILESASTNQTSMYLCASSRRGGNRNTIYFGEGSWLTVV.

This clone was found once. The chain joins TRBV29-1 to TRBJ2-2; TRBD2 aligns across 12 bases. Looked up from germline, CDR1 is SQVTM and CDR2 is ANQGSEA. The CDR3 is 16 residues long. The ends lost 5 bases at V and 2 bases at J; junction bases unmatched: 6. The CDR3 sequence is CSVWTSGISNTGELFF. In DNA, the CDR3 is TGCAGCGTTTGGACTAGCGGGATTAGTAACACCGGGGAGCTGTTTTTT.

V gene TRBV6-1 combines with J gene TRBJ2-7; D possibly uses TRBD1 or TRBD2 (5 bases each). Trimming removed 6 bases from V and 2 bases from J, with 17 bases in between. The CDR3 has 15 residues. Looked up from germline, CDR1 is MNHNS and CDR2 is SASEGT. The CDR3 region has the DNA TGTGCCAGCAGCCAAAGGGACGGAGCGCCCTACGAGCAGTACTTC. Protein sequence: CASSQRDGAPYEQYF.

This clone has just one count. The chain links TRBV4-1 to TRBJ1-1; no clear D gene. This CDR3 is 14 amino acids long. Germline CDR1 MGHRA, CDR2 YSYEKL. Trimming left V 0 bases short and J 8 bases short, with 13 bases between. CDR3 residues: CASSQDRPMGEAFF. CDR3 DNA: TGCGCCAGCAGCCAAGATAGACCCATGGGGGAAGCTTTCTTT.

The chain couples TRBV4-1 to TRBJ2-7; D gene unclear. The CDR3 is 13 amino acids. Germline CDR1 reads MGHRA; CDR2 reads YSYEKL. V dropped 0 bases and J dropped 6 bases, with 9 bases sitting between them. In DNA form, the CDR3 reads TGCGCCAGCAGCCAAGATTACCCCAGCGAGCAGTACTTC. Protein sequence: CASSQDYPSEQYF.

This chain joins TRBV5-6 and TRBJ2-7, with no clear D. Deletions cut 0 bases from V and 2 bases from J, with 6 bases between. Germline V gives CDR1 SGHDT, CDR2 YYEEEE. CDR3 size: 13 residues. The CDR3 protein is CASSLELTYEQYF. DNA of the CDR3: TGTGCCAGCAGCTTGGAGCTGACCTACGAGCAGTACTTC.

This chain joins TRBV4-3 and TRBJ1-1, with TRBD1 as a possible D gene (5 bases). Per the germline V gene, CDR1 is LGHNA and CDR2 is YSLEER. The CDR3 has 14 amino acids. Deletions cut 0 bases from V and 5 bases from J, with 10 bases between. The CDR3 DNA sequence: TGCGCCAGCAGCCAAGATGGGACGCCGACTGAAGCTTTCTTT. Its translation: CASSQDGTPTEAFF.